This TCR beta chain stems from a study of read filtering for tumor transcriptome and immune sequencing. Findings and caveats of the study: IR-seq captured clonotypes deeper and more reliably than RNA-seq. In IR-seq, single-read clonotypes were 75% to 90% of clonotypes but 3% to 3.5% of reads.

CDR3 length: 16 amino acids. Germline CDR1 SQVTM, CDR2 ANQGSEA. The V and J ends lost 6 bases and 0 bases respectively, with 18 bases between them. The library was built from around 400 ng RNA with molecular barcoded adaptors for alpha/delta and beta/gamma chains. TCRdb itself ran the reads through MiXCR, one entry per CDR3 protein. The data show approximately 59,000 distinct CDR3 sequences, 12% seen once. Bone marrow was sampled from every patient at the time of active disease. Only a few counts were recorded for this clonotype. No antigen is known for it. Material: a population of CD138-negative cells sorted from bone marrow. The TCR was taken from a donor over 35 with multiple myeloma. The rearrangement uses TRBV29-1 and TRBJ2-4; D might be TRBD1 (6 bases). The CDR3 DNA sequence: TGCAGCGTCAAGACACGGGACACCCTAGCCAAAAACATTCAGTACTTC. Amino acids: CSVKTRDTLAKNIQYF.